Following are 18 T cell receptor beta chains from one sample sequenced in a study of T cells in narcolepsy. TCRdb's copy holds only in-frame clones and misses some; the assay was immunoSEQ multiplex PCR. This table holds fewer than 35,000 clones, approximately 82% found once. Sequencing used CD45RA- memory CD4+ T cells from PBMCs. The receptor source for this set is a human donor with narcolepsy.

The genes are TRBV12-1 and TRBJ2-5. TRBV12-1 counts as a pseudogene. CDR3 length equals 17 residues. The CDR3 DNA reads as TGTGCCAGCAGCTCAAAAGGGCTAGAGGTTCGGAAAGAGACCCAGTACTTC. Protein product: CASSSKGLEVRKETQYF.

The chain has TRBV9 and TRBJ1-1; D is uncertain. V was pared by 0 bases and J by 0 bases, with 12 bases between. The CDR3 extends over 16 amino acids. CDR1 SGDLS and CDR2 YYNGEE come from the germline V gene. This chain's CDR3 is CASSVGTDLMNTEAFF. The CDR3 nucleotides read TGTGCCAGCAGCGTAGGGACGGACCTCATGAACACTGAAGCTTTCTTT.

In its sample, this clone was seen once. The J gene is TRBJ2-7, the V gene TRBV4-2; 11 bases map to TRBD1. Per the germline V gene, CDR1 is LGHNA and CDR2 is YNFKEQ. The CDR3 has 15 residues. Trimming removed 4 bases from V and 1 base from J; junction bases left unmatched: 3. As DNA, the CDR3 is TGTGCCAGCAGCCTGGGACAGGGGGAGTCCTACGAGCAGTACTTC. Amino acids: CASSLGQGESYEQYF.

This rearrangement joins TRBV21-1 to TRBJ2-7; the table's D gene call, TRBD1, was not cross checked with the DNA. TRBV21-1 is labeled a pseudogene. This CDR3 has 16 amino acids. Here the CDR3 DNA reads TGTGCCAGCAGCACGTGGGACACTAGAAGGGGCTACGAGCAGTACTTC. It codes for CASSTWDTRRGYEQYF.

DNA for the CDR3: TGTGCCAGCAGTGAAGCGAGCCAGGTGAGAGGCTACACCTTC. Translation gives CASSEASQVRGYTF. V is TRBV6-1 and J is TRBJ1-2; the D is unclear. The V end lost 0 bases, the J end lost 8 bases, and 13 bases lay between the germline ends. This CDR3 has 14 residues. CDR1 and CDR2 from the germline V gene are MNHNS and SASEGT.

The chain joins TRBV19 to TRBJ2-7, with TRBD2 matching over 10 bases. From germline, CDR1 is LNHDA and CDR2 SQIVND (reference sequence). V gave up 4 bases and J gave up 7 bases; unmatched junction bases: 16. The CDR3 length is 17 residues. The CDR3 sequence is CASSTRLAGNPYWEQYF. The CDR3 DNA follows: TGTGCCAGTAGTACGCGACTAGCGGGCAACCCTTACTGGGAGCAGTACTTC.

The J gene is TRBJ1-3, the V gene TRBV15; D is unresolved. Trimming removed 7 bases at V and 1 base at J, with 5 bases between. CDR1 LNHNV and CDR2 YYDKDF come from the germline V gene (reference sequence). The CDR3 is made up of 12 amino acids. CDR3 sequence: CATKSSGNTIYF. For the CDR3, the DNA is TGTGCCACCAAAAGTTCTGGAAACACCATATATTTT.

For the CDR3, the DNA is TGCGCCAGCAGCTCGGAGACCCAGTACTTC. Its protein product is CASSSETQYF. The rearrangement joins TRBV5-1 to TRBJ2-5; no clear D gene. The CDR3 is 10 amino acids. Germline CDR1 SGHRS, CDR2 YFSETQ. Trimming stripped 3 bases from V and 5 bases from J, with 2 bases between.

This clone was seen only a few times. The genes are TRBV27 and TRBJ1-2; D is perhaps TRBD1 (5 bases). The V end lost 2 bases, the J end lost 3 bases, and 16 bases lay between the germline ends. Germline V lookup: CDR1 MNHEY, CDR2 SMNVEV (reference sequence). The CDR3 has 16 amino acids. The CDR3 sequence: CASSLDPRRGDYGYTF. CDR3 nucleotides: TGTGCCAGCAGTTTAGATCCGAGGAGGGGTGACTATGGCTACACCTTC.

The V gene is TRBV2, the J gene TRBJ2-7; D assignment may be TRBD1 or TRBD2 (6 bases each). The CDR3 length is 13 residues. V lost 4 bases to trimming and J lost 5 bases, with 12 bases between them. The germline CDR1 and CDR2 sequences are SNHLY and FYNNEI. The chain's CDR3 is CASSVGGPDEQYF. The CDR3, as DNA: TGTGCCAGCAGTGTCGGGGGCCCCGACGAGCAGTACTTC.

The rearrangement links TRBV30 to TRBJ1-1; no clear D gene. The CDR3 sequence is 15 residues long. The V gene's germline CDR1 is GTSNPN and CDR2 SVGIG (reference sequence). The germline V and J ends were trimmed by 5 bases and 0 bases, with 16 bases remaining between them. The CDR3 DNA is TGTGCCTGGTCACCTCGGACTGCGATGAACACTGAAGCTTTCTTT. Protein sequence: CAWSPRTAMNTEAFF.

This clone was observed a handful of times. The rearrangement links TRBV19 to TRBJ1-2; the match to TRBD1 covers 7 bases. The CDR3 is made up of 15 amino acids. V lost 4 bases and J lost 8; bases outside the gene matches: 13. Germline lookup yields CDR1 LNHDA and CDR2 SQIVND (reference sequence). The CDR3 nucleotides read TGTGCCAGTAGTACTGACAGGGCTAAGGTCAGGGGCTACACCTTC. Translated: CASSTDRAKVRGYTF.

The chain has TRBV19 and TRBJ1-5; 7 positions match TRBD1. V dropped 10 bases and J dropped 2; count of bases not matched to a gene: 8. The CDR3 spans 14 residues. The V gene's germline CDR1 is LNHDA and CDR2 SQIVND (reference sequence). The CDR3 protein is CATLKGGGNQPQHF. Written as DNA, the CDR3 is TGTGCCACCTTAAAAGGGGGCGGCAATCAGCCCCAGCATTTT. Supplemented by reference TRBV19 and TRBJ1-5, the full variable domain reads DGGITQSPKYLFRKEGQNVTLSCEQNLNHDAMYWYRQDPGQGLRLIYYSQIVNDFQKGDIAEGYSVSREKKESFPLTVTSAQKNPTAFYLCATLKGGGNQPQHFGDGTRLSIL.

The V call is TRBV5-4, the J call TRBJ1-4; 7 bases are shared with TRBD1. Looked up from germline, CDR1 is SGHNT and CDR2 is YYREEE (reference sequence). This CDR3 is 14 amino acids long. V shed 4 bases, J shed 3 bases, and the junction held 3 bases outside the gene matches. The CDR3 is CASSNGQANEKLFF. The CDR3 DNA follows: TGTGCCAGCAGCAATGGACAGGCTAATGAAAAACTGTTTTTT.

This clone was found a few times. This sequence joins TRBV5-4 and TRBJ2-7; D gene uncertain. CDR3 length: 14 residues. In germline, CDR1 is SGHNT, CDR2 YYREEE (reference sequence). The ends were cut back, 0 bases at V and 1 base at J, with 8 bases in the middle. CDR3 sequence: CASSLGWSSYEQYF. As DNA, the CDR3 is TGTGCCAGCAGCTTGGGTTGGAGTTCCTACGAGCAGTACTTC.

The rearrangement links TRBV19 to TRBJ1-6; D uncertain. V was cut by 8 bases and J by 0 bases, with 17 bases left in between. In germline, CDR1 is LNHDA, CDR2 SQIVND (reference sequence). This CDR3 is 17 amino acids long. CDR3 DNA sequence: TGTGCCAGTGGAAAAGACTGGTTTAGCTCCTATAATTCACCCCTCCACTTT. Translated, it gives CASGKDWFSSYNSPLHF.

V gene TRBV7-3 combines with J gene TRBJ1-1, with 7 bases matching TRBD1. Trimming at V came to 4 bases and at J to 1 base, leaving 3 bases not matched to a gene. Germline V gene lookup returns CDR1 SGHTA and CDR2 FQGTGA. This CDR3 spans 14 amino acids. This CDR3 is CASSSAGGNTEAFF. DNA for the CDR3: TGTGCCAGCAGCTCCGCAGGGGGGAACACTGAAGCTTTCTTT. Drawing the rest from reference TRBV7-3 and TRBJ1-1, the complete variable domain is GAGVSQTPSNKVTEKGKYVELRCDPISGHTALYWYRQSLGQGPEFLIYFQGTGAADDSGLPNDRFFAVRPEGSVSTLKIQRTERGDSAVYLCASSSAGGNTEAFFGQGTRLTVV.

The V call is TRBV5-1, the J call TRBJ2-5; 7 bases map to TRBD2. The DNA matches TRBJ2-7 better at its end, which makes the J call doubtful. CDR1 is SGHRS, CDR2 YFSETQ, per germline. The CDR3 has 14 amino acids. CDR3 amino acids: CASSLGLASYEQYF. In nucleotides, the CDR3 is TGCGCCAGCAGCTTGGGACTAGCCTCCTACGAGCAGTACTTC.